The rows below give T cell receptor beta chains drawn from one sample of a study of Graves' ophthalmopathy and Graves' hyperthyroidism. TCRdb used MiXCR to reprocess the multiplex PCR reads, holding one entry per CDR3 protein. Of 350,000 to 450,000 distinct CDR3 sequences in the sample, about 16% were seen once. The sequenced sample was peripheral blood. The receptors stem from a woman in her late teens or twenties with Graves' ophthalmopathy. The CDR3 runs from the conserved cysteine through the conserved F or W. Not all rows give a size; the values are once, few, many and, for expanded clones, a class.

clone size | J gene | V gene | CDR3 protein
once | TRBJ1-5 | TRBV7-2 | CASSLVGQGRQPQHF
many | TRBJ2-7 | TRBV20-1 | CSAEPGSGHEQYF
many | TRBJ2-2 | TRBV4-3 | CASSQGDMAGELFF
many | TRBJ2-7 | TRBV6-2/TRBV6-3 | CASSRPPRDIWESSYEQYF
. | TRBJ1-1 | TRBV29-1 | CSVAGQRNTEAFF
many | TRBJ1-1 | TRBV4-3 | CASSQDSRMNTEAFF
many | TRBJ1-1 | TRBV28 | CASSTRQSVNTEAFF
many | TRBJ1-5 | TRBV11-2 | CASSLSGQGAGQPQHF
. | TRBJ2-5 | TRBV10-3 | CAISEPTRDRQETQYF
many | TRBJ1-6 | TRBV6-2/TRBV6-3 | CASSYSMQGNSPLHF
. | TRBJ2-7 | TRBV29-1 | CSVRDRGDSYEQYF
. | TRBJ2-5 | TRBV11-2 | CASSLNRPDMAGATGETQYF
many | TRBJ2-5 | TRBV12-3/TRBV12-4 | CASSFLVGRGLETQYF
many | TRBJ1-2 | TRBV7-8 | CASSLDGTGANYGYTF
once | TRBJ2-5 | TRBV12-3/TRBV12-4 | CASCLRGQETQYF
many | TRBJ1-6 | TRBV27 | CASSSSQGWGNSPLHF
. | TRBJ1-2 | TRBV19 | CASSIQTGHYGYTF